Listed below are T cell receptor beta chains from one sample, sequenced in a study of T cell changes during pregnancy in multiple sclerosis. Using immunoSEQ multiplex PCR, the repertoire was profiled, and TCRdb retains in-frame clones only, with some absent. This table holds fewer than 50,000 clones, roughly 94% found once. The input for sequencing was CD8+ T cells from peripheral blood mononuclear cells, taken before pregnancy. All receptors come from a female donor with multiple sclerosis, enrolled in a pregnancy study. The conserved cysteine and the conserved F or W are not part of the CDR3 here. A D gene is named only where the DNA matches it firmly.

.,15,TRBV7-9,ASSLARDGTSRYGYT
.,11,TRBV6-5,ASSPGMSYEQY
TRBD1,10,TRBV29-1,SVEGQPNEQF
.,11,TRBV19,ASSLGLNNEQF
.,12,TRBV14,ASSQGTGLYGYT
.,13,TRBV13,ASSPGGLGSYEQY
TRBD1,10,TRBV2,ASFRGRTEAF
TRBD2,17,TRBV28,ASNTKLLAGGYSVDEQF
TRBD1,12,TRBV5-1,ASSLGQGGYEQY
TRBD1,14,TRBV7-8,ASSLAVDRGRETQY
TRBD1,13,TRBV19,ASSIETGGSYEQY
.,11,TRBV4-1,ASSLAGNTEAF
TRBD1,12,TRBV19,ASSTGTGNQPQH
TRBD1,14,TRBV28,ASSPRTGDSTDTQY
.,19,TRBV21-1,ASSKGRTGTSGRAMTDTQY
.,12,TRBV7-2,ASSPLPGSTEAF
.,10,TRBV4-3,ASSQGEGELF
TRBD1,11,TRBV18,ASSLGQGTEAF
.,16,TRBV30,AWSVLVLERGFGNTIY
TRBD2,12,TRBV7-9,ASSGEREDNEQF
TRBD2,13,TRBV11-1,ASSNIYGLEETQY
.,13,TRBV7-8,ASSLNPGESYEQY
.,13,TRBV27,ASSFGGYSNQPQH
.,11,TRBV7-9,ASSSGLDFEQY
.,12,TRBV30,ACWTLVRVGGYT
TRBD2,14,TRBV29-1,SVLGLAGASGDTQY
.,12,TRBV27,ASSLQGSNTEAF
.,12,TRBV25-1,ASSESGAFGGYT
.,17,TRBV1,TSSQDLLPVAGVGEKLF
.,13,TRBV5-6,ASSLAALATREQY
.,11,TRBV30,AWSVLGNTEAF
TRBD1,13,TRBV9,ASSTEDREFDEQY
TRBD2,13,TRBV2,ASQLAGGVKETQY
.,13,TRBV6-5,ASRMTGGFLTEAF
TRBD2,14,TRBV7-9,ASSPNSGTSTDTQY
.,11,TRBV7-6,ASSLDTTYEQY
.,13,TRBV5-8,ASDVNRGSNQPQH
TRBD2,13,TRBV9,ASSLGTSGPYEQY
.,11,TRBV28,ASSFGPPNEQF
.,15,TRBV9,ASSVEGAQSNTGELF